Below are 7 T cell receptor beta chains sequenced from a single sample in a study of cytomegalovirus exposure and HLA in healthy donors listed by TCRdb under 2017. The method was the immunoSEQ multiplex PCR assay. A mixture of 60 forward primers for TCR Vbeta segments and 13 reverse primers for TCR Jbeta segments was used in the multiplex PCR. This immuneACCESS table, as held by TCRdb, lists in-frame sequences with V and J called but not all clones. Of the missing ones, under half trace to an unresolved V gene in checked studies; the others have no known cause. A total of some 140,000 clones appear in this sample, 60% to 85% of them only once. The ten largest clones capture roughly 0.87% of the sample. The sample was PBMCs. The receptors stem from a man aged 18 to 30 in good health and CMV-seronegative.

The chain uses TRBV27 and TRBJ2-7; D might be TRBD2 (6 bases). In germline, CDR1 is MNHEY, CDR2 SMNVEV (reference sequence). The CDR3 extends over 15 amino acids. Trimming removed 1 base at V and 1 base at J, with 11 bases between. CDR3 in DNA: TGTGCCAGCAGTTTATTAGCGGCTACGTCCTACGAGCAGTACTTC. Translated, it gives CASSLLAATSYEQYF.

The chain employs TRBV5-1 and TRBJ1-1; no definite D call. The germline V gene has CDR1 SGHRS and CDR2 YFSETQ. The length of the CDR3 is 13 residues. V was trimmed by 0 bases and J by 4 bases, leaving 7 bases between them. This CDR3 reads CASSLVRATEAFF. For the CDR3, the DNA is TGCGCCAGCAGCTTGGTGAGGGCCACTGAAGCTTTCTTT.

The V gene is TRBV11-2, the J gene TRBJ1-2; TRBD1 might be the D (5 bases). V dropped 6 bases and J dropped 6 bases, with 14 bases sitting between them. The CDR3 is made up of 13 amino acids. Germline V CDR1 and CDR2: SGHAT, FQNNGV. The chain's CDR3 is CASRLRWGDGYTF. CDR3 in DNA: TGTGCCAGCAGACTTAGGTGGGGGGATGGCTACACCTTC.

The CDR3 protein is CASSFSGGAAQFF. The CDR3 bases are TGTGCCAGCAGTTTTAGCGGGGGGGCTGCCCAGTTCTTC. The chain links TRBV7-3 to TRBJ2-1, with 11 bases matching TRBD2. The CDR3 spans 13 residues. Germline CDR1 reads SGHTA; CDR2 reads FQGTGA. Losses at the gene ends were 6 bases for V and 13 bases for J; bases not matched to a gene: 8.

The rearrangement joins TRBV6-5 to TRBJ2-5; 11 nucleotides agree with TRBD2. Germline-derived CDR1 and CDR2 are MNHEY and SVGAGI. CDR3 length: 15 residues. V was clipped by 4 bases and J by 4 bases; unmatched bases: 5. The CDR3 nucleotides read TGTGCCAGCAGTTCGGGGACTAGCGGTAGAGAGACCCAGTACTTC. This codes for CASSSGTSGRETQYF.

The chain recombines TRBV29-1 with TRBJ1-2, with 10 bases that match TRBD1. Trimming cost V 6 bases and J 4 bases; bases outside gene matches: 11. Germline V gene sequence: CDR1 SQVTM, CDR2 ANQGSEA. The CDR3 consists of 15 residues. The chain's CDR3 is CSVTASGQGTYGYTF. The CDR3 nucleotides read TGCAGCGTCACTGCCTCGGGACAGGGGACCTATGGCTACACCTTC.

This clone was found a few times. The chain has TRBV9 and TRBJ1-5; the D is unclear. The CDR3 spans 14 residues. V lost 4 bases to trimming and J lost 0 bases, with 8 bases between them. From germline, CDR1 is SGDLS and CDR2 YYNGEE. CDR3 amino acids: CASSTSGSNQPQHF. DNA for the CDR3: TGTGCCAGCAGCACCAGCGGTAGCAATCAGCCCCAGCATTTT. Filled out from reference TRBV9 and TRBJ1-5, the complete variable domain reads DSGVTQTPKHLITATGQRVTLRCSPRSGDLSVYWYQQSLDQGLQFLIQYYNGEERAKGNILERFSAQQFPDLHSELNLSSLELGDSALYFCASSTSGSNQPQHFGDGTRLSIL.